This T cell receptor beta chain was identified in a study of CD8 T cells in Susac syndrome. The authors reverse transcribed roughly 0.5 to 1 ug RNA with random hexamers. Via MiXCR, TCRdb re-called the immunoSEQ multiplex PCR reads, giving one row per CDR3 protein. Here the sample spans roughly 150,000 distinct CDR3 sequences, about 94% being singletons. CDR1 is LGHNA, CDR2 YSLEER, per germline. This CDR3 has 16 amino acids. V was pared by 3 bases and J by 0 bases, with 12 bases between. Sequences were obtained from CD8+ T cells from PBMCs. This TCR derives from a human donor with multiple sclerosis. The chain joins TRBV4-3 to TRBJ1-3; D perhaps matches TRBD1 (6 bases). CDR3 sequence (DNA): TGCGCCAGCAGCCAGGGACAATTCTACTCTGGAAACACCATATATTTT. It yields the protein CASSQGQFYSGNTIYF.